Listed here are 25 T cell receptor beta chains from one sample, sequenced in a study of CDR3 diversity in severe acne. A single record per CDR3 protein comes from TCRdb applying MiXCR to the PCR reads. The sample lists roughly 81,000 distinct CDR3 sequences; 48% were seen once. The specimen was blood. The receptors stem from a male donor in good health, serving as a control.

In its sample, this clonotype was seen many times. The DNA of the CDR3 is TGTGCCAGCAGCTTAGAAGGAAGCTCTGGAAACACCATATATTTT. Translated: CASSLEGSSGNTIYF. The rearrangement links TRBV7-9 to TRBJ1-3; D remains ambiguous. V lost 1 base and J 0 bases, leaving 7 bases between the germline ends. Germline values: CDR1 SEHNR, CDR2 FQNEAQ (reference sequence). CDR3 length: 15 amino acids.

V usage is TRBV20-1 and J usage is TRBJ2-2, with 9 nucleotides matching TRBD2. V was clipped by 5 bases and J by 6 bases; unmatched bases: 1. Germline CDR1 and CDR2: DFQATT and SNEGSKA (reference sequence). There are 12 residues in the CDR3. In nucleotides, the CDR3 is TGCAGTGCTCAGCGGGGGGCCGGGGAGCTGTTTTTT. Translation gives CSAQRGAGELFF.

This clonotype was observed many times. The chain links TRBV29-1 to TRBJ1-1, with D unresolved. The CDR3 consists of 10 residues. Germline V CDR1 and CDR2: SQVTM, ANQGSEA. CDR3 coding DNA: TGCACGGCCAGAAACACTGAAGCTTTCTTT. It yields the protein CTARNTEAFF. Using reference TRBV29-1 and TRBJ1-1 for the parts outside the CDR3, the full variable domain is SAVISQKPSRDICQRGTSLTIQCQVDSQVTMMFWYRQQPGQSLTLIATANQGSEATYESGFVIDKFPISRPNLTFSTLTVSNMSPEDSSIYLCTARNTEAFFGQGTRLTVV.

V usage is TRBV11-2 and J usage is TRBJ1-4; D may be TRBD1 (5 bases). The CDR3 is 16 residues long. V gave up 1 base and J gave up 6 bases, with 15 bases separating them. Germline loops: CDR1 SGHAT, CDR2 FQNNGV. This CDR3 is CASSLGSAGSYEKLFF. DNA for the CDR3: TGTGCCAGCAGCTTAGGTTCTGCAGGGAGTTATGAAAAACTGTTTTTT.

This clonotype has only a few counts. J is TRBJ1-6 and V is TRBV5-5; no reliable D call. In germline, CDR1 is SGHKS, CDR2 YYEKEE (reference sequence). V was shortened by 1 base and J by 7 bases, with 15 bases between the two germline ends. The CDR3 spans 16 residues. This chain's CDR3 is CASSLSGSPRNSPLHF. The CDR3 DNA reads TGTGCCAGCAGCTTGAGCGGGTCTCCCCGAAATTCACCCCTCCACTTT. Complete variable domain (other parts from reference TRBV5-5 and TRBJ1-6): DAGVTQSPTHLIKTRGQQVTLRCSPISGHKSVSWYQQVLGQGPQFIFQYYEKEERGRGNFPDRFSARQFPNYSSELNVNALLLGDSALYLCASSLSGSPRNSPLHFGNGTRLTVT.

This clonotype occurred once. This chain uses TRBV6-1 with TRBJ2-7, with 12 positions matching TRBD2. V lost 7 bases to trimming and J lost 4 bases; unmatched junction nucleotides: 11. The germline V gene has CDR1 MNHNS and CDR2 SASEGT. The CDR3 has 16 amino acids. The CDR3 DNA is TGTGCCAGCAATACGACTAGCGGGAGTTCCACTTACGAGCAGTACTTC. Translated: CASNTTSGSSTYEQYF.

This clonotype came up many times. The chain carries TRBV30 and TRBJ2-5; D may be TRBD2 (5 bases). CDR1 and CDR2 from the germline V gene are GTSNPN and SVGIG (reference sequence). V lost 0 bases and J lost 4, with 15 bases in between. The CDR3 is 15 residues long. This CDR3 is CAWSVKLAGVETQYF. In nucleotides, the CDR3 is TGTGCCTGGAGTGTAAAGCTAGCTGGGGTAGAGACCCAGTACTTC.

The V and J genes are TRBV12-3 or TRBV12-4 and TRBJ2-7, with TRBD1 matching over 7 bases. CDR3 length: 14 residues. The V segment lost 2 bases and the J segment 3 bases; nucleotides outside the gene matches: 4. CDR3 coding DNA: TGTGCCAGCAGTTTAACAGGGGCCGGCTACGAGCAGTACTTC. The encoded protein is CASSLTGAGYEQYF.

V gene TRBV20-1 combines with J gene TRBJ2-7, with 10 bases aligning to TRBD2. V was clipped by 0 bases and J by 3 bases; unmatched bases: 8. Germline CDR1 and CDR2: DFQATT and SNEGSKA (reference sequence). This CDR3 region has 16 residues. The CDR3 loop reads CSARDRSGGAYYEQYF. The CDR3 nucleotides are TGCAGTGCTAGAGATCGCAGCGGGGGGGCTTACTACGAGCAGTACTTC.

This clonotype was counted a few times. V and J are TRBV24-1 and TRBJ2-7; TRBD2 aligns across 15 bases. J lost 4 bases, V lost 4 bases, and 7 bases had no gene match. This CDR3 is 17 amino acids long. Germline CDR1 KGHDR, CDR2 SFDVKD. The CDR3, as DNA: TGTGCCACCAGTGACTGGACTAGCGGGAGGGCAAAGTACGAGCAGTACTTC. This gives the protein CATSDWTSGRAKYEQYF.

Turning to this clonotype: Lacking the conserved final phenylalanine or tryptophan, this CDR3 likely reflects a read error. No DNA is shown, since the ends of the CDR3 on it are uncertain; the CDR3 is the one TCRdb lists. V is TRBV5-4 and J is TRBJ2-2. Germline V CDR1 and CDR2: SGHNT, YYREEE (reference sequence). Ends included, the CDR3 has 17 residues. The CDR3 loop is CASSQSQGVANTGELLL.

The table lists this clonotype with many counts. The V call is TRBV11-2, the J call TRBJ1-2, with a possible D match to TRBD1 (5 bases). Trimming left V 3 bases short and J 5 bases short, with 16 bases between. The CDR3 runs to 15 residues. The germline V gene has CDR1 SGHAT and CDR2 FQNNGV. The CDR3 DNA follows: TGTGCCAGCAGCTTGGCAGGACAAGTTGAATATGGCTACACCTTC. It specifies CASSLAGQVEYGYTF.

This CDR3 reads CASSPRRGTEAFF. In DNA form, the CDR3 reads TGTGCCAGCAGCCCAAGGAGGGGGACTGAAGCTTTCTTT. The rearrangement links TRBV3-1 to TRBJ1-1; D might be TRBD1 (6 bases). CDR3 size: 13 residues. Germline V lookup: CDR1 LGHDT, CDR2 YNNKEL (reference sequence). Between the trimmed V and J ends, which lost 4 bases and 5 bases, there was a span of 11 bases.

Details on this clonotype: One end of the junction fails to match germline, which may point to a read error. This chain connects TRBV12-3 or TRBV12-4 to TRBJ2-7, with D tentatively TRBD2 (6 bases). CDR3 length: 13 amino acids. This CDR3 is CAGSLGQDYGQYF. The CDR3 DNA sequence: TGTGCCGGCAGTTTAGGTCAGGACTACGGGCAGTACTTC.

This clonotype was recorded only once. This chain joins TRBV18 and TRBJ2-2; D remains unclear. Trimming took off 2 bases at V and 6 bases at J, with 13 bases between the two ends. CDR3 length equals 15 residues. Looked up from germline, CDR1 is KGHSH and CDR2 is LQKENI. DNA of the CDR3: TGTGCCAGCTCACCAGTTGGAACCATGGCCGGGGAGCTGTTTTTT. Residues: CASSPVGTMAGELFF.

Notes on this clonotype: The conserved phenylalanine or tryptophan normally closing the CDR3 is absent here, so this likely arose from a read error. The V call is TRBV7-7, the J call TRBJ1-5, with D unresolved. The CDR3 totals 13 residues. Germline V lookup: CDR1 SSHAT, CDR2 FNYEAQ (reference sequence). CDR3 in DNA: TGTGCTAGCAGCTTATGGAGCAATCAGCCCCAGCATCTT. Amino acids: CASSLWSNQPQHL.

In this sample, this clonotype turned up many times. The chain is built from TRBV18 and TRBJ2-2; 7 bases fit TRBD2. The CDR3 totals 15 residues. Germline V lookup: CDR1 KGHSH, CDR2 LQKENI. V shed 3 bases and J 4 bases; nucleotides not matched to a gene: 5. CDR3: CASSPLRTSTGELFF. The DNA of the CDR3 is TGTGCCAGCTCACCTCTTCGGACTAGCACCGGGGAGCTGTTTTTT.

The V call is TRBV6-5, the J call TRBJ2-3, with unresolved D. Germline V gene data show CDR1 as MNHEY and CDR2 as SVGAGI. V was trimmed by 0 bases and J by 2 bases, leaving 9 bases between them. The CDR3 runs 15 residues. CDR3 loop: CASSYSRQSTDTQYF. In nucleotides, the CDR3 is TGTGCCAGCAGTTACTCGCGGCAGTCCACAGATACGCAGTATTTT.

This clonotype was observed at least ten times. V is TRBV29-1 and J is TRBJ1-2, with D uncertain. This CDR3 has 13 amino acids. Trimming stripped 4 bases from V and 0 bases from J, with 9 bases between. Germline-derived CDR1 and CDR2 are SQVTM and ANQGSEA. CDR3 residues: CSVVGTTNYGYTF. In nucleotides, the CDR3 is TGCAGCGTTGTGGGAACAACTAACTATGGCTACACCTTC.

This clonotype occurred many times. The chain employs TRBV6-1 and TRBJ2-1; TRBD2 might be the D (5 bases). CDR1 is MNHNS, CDR2 SASEGT, per germline. The ends were cut back, 1 base at V and 2 bases at J, with 12 bases in the middle. The CDR3 loop spans 16 amino acids. This CDR3 is CASSEGRRLPYNEQFF. The CDR3 region has the DNA TGTGCCAGCAGTGAAGGTAGAAGACTACCCTACAATGAGCAGTTCTTC.

This clonotype was observed many times. In DNA, the CDR3 is TGTGCCAGCAGCCAAGAGTGGGGGGTTCTTAATGAGCAGTTCTTC. Amino acids: CASSQEWGVLNEQFF. V is TRBV4-2 and J is TRBJ2-1; D might be TRBD2 (6 bases). This CDR3 spans 15 amino acids. Germline V CDR1 and CDR2: LGHNA, YNFKEQ. V was trimmed by 0 bases and J by 7 bases, leaving 13 bases between them.

The rearrangement uses TRBV5-5 and TRBJ1-3, with D uncertain. V was shortened by 6 bases and J by 4 bases, with 17 bases between the two germline ends. Germline V gives CDR1 SGHKS, CDR2 YYEKEE (reference sequence). The CDR3 is made up of 15 amino acids. The CDR3 coding sequence is TGTGCCAGCACTGGGCAGACTAATGCAGGAAACACCATATATTTT. Translated: CASTGQTNAGNTIYF.

The CDR3 DNA sequence: TGTGCCAGCAGTTTGGTGAACTACGAGCAGTACTTC. The encoded protein is CASSLVNYEQYF. This chain links TRBV28 with TRBJ2-7; D unresolved. CDR1 and CDR2 from the germline V gene are MDHEN and SYDVKM. CDR3 length equals 12 residues. V was cut by 3 bases and J by 3 bases, with 6 bases left in between.

This clonotype was detected a few times. This sequence joins TRBV30 and TRBJ1-1; D gene uncertain. V gave up 2 bases and J gave up 0 bases, with 7 bases separating them. From germline, CDR1 is GTSNPN and CDR2 SVGIG (reference sequence). This CDR3 comprises 13 residues. Written as DNA, the CDR3 is TGTGCCTGGAGTCGGCAGCTGAACACTGAAGCTTTCTTT. Protein product: CAWSRQLNTEAFF.

Notes on this clonotype: The germline gene is not matched at one end of the junction; a read error may be the cause. This sequence joins TRBV2 and TRBJ1-4, with 7 bases aligning to TRBD1. Per the germline V gene, CDR1 is SNHLY and CDR2 is FYNNEI. The CDR3 is 15 residues long. CDR3 region: CASSGTGTANGKLFF. The CDR3 DNA sequence: TGTGCCAGCAGTGGGACCGGGACAGCTAATGGAAAACTGTTTTTT.